The present T cell receptor beta chain was sequenced within a study of human T cells and chemical hapten exposure. Study details: Sensitizing treatment utilized 2% DPC over an approximately 2 cm by approximately 2 cm portion of upper inner arm skin.

Trimming pared 2 bases from V and 8 bases from J, leaving 12 bases between. The CDR3 contains 13 residues. The germline V gene has CDR1 MNHNS and CDR2 SASEGT. This clonotype has a count of ten or more. MiXCR, run by TCRdb on the RACE reads, gives a single entry per CDR3 protein. The sample lists some 82,000 distinct CDR3 sequences; 6.5% to 8.5% were seen once. Time point noted: patch test 2, 6 weeks after DPC sensitization. Treatment noted: therapeutic diphenylcyclopropenone sensitization with weekly scalp DPC. The receptor was isolated from a woman aged 25-40 years with alopecia areata. Some clones in this sample may be carry-over from other donors' samples. Here the sequenced sample was whole blood, taken in connection with sensitization to the hapten diphenylcyclopropenone (DPC). V and J are TRBV6-1 and TRBJ1-2; maybe TRBD1 (5 bases). The chain's CDR3 is CASSERGRAGYTF. CDR3 coding DNA: TGTGCCAGCAGTGAAAGGGGCAGGGCAGGCTACACCTTC.